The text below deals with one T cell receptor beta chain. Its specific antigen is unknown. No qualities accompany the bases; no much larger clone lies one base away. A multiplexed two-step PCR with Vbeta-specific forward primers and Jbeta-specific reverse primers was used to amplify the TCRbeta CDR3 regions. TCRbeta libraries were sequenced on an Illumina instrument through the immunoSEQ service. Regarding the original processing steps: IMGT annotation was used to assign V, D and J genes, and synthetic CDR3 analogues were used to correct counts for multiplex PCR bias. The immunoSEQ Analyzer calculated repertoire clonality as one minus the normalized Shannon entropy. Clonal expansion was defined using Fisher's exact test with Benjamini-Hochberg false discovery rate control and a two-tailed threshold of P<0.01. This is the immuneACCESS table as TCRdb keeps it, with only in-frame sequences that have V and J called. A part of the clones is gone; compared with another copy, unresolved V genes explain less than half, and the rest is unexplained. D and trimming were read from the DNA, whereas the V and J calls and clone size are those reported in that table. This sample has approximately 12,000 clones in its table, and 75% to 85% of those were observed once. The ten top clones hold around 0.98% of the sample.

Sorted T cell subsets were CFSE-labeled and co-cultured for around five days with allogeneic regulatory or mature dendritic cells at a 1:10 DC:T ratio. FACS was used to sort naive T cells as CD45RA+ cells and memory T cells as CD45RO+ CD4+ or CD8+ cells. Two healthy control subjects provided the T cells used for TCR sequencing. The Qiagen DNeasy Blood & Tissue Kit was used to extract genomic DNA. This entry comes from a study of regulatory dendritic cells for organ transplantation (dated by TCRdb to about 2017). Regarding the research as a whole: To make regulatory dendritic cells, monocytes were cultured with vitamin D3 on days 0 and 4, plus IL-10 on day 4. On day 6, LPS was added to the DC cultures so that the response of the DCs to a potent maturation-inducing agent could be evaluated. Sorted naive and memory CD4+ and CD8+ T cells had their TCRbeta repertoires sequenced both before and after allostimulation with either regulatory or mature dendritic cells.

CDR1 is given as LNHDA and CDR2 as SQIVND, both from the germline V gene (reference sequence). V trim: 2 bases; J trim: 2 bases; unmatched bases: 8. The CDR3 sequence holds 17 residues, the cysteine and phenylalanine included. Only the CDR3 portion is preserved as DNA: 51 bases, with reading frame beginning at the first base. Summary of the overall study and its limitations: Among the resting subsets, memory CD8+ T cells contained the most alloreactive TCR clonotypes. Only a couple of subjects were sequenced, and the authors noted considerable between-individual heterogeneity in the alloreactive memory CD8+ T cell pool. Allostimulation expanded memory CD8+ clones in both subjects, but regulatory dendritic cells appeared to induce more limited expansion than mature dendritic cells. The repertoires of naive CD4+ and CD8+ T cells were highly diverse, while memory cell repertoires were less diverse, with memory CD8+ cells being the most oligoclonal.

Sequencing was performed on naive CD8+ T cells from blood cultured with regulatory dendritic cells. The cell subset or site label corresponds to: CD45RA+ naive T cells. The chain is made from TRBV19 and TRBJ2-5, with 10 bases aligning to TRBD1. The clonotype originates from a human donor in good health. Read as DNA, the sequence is TGTGCCAGTAGTATAAAAGACAGGGGGCGCCTACAAGAGACCCAGTACTTC. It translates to CASSIKDRGRLQETQYF.